This TCR beta chain was found in a study of blood T cell repertoires in COVID-19. Study details: PBMCs, B-cell-depleted T cells, or T cells provided the cDNA or gDNA that made up the material.

This CDR3 is 15 amino acids long. With 6 bases clipped from V and 1 base from J, the junction kept 6 bases outside the gene matches. The V gene's germline CDR1 is SGHTA and CDR2 FQGNSA. This table comes from immunoSEQ multiplex PCR, and its TCRdb copy is limited to in-frame clones, with some not included. The repertoire has over 350,000 clones, 85% to 90% of them found once; the top ten carry 0.95% to 1%. Sequencing was performed on PBMCs or T cells enriched from blood (not recorded which). The chain combines TRBV7-2 with TRBJ1-5; 7 bases match TRBD1. This TCR derives from a woman in her 30s with acute COVID-19. CDR3 nucleotide sequence: TGTGCCAGCAGTTATCGACAGGGAAGCAATCAGCCCCAGCATTTT. Protein sequence: CASSYRQGSNQPQHF.